This T cell receptor beta chain was documented in a study of shared clonotypes between healthy human individuals. Profiling relied on immunoSEQ multiplex PCR, and the TCRdb table lists in-frame clones only, not all of them. The sample lists over 95,000 clones, about 63% occurring once. The CDR3 runs 16 residues. Germline V gives CDR1 SEHNR, CDR2 FQNEAQ (reference sequence). The ends lost 1 base at V and 8 bases at J; junction bases unmatched: 11. On this clone itself: No antigen is known for it.

Overall study results and limits: An anticipated effect of sequencing depth on clonotype sharing among donors was recognized.

Source material: memory CD8+ T cells sorted from blood. The subset was: CD45RO+ cells pooled with CCR7-negative TemRA cells. This TCR derives from a young woman in good health. The rearrangement joins TRBV7-9 to TRBJ2-1; 7 bases agree with TRBD2. The CDR3 bases are TGTGCCAGCAGCTTAGTAACGGGAGGTGAATGGCATGAGCAGTTCTTC. The encoded protein is CASSLVTGGEWHEQFF.